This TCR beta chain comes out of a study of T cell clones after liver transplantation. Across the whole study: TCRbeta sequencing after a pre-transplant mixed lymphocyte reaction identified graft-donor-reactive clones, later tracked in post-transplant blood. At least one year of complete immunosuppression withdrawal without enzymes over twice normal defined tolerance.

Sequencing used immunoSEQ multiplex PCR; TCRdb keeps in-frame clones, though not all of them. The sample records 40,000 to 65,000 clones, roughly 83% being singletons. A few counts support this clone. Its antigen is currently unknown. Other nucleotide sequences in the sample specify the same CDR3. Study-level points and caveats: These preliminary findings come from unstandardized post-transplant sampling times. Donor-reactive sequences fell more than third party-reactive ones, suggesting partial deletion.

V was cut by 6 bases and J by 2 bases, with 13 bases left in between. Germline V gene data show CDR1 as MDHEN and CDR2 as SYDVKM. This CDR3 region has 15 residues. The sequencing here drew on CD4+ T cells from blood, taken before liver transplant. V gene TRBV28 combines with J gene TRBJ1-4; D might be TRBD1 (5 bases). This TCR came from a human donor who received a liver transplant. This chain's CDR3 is CASSLGGATNEKLFF. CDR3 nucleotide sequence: TGTGCCAGCAGCCTCGGTGGGGCGACTAATGAAAAACTGTTTTTT.